The clone carrying this T cell receptor (beta chain) was observed once. These data are taken from a study of blood T cell repertoires in COVID-19. Assay: immunoSEQ multiplex PCR; the TCRdb copy retains only in-frame clones and omits some. The profile shows approximately 500,000 clones, approximately 88% of them singletons. Source material: peripheral blood. This TCR came from a woman aged 50 to 60 with COVID-19, enrolled during active disease.

CDR3: CASSHGQIGGYTF. In DNA form, the CDR3 reads TGTGCCAGCAGCCACGGACAGATAGGGGGCTACACCTTC. The rearrangement uses TRBV14 and TRBJ1-2, with D tentatively TRBD1 (6 bases). CDR1 SGHDN and CDR2 FVKESK come from the germline V gene. The CDR3 has 13 amino acids. Trimming removed 3 bases from V and 8 bases from J, with 13 bases in between.